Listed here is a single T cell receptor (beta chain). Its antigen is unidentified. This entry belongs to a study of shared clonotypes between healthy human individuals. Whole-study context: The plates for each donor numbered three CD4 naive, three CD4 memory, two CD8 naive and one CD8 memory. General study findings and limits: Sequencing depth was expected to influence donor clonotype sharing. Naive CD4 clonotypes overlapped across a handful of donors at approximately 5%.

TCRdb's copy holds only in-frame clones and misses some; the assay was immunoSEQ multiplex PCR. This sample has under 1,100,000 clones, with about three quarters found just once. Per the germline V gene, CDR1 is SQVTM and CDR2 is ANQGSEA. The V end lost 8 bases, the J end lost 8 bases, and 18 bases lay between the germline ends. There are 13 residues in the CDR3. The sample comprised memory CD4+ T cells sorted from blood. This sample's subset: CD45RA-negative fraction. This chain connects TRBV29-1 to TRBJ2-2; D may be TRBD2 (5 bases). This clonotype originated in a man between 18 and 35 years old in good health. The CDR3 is CSTSPSGLGELFF. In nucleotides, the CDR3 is TGCAGCACATCCCCCTCGGGGTTGGGGGAGCTGTTTTTT.